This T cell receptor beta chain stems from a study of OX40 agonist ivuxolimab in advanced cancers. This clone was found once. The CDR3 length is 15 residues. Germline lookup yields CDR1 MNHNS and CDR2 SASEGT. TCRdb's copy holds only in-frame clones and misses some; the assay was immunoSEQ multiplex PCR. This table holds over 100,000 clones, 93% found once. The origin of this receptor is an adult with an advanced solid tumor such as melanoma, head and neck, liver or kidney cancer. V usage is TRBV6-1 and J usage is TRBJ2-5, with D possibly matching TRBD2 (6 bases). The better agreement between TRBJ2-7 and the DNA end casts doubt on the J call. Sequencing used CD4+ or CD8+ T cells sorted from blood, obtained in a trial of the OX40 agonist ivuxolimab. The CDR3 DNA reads TGTGCCAGCAGTGAAGACCAGGGTCACGGGGGCGAGCAGTACTTC. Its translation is CASSEDQGHGGEQYF.